This T cell receptor beta chain was documented in a study of graft-versus-host responses after intestinal transplantation. Across the whole study: Grafts that recipients had were multivisceral, liver-intestinal, or isolated intestinal transplants. Study outcomes and limitations: Where graft-donor T cell macrochimerism was present, patients had high graft-versus-host to host-versus-graft clonal ratios in allografts. GvH clones appeared in recipient marrow, some first in ileum or blood.

This CDR3 comprises 14 residues. Germline CDR1 SEHNR, CDR2 FQNEAQ (reference sequence). Trimming shortened V by 1 base and J by 2 bases, and 6 bases separated the two germline ends. As to this clone: Its specificity is unknown.

TCRdb's copy holds only in-frame clones and misses some; the assay was immunoSEQ multiplex PCR. The table lists fewer than 95,000 clones, 80% to 95% of them singletons. The sequence derives from a human donor who was the organ donor for an intestinal transplant. This specimen was unstimulated CD8+ T cells sorted from spleen or lymph node cells, taken before transplant. The chain joins TRBV7-9 to TRBJ2-1, with D perhaps TRBD1 (6 bases). The CDR3 DNA reads TGTGCCAGCAGCTTAGGGACAGCCTACAATGAGCAGTTCTTC. It yields the protein CASSLGTAYNEQFF.